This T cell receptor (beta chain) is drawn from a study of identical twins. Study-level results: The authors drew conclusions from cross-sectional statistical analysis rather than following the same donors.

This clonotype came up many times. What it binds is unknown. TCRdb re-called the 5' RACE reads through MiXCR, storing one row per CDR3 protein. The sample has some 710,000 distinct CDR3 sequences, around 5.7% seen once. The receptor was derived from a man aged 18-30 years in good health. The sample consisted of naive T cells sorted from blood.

The CDR3 DNA follows: TGTGCCAGCAGTTTATCTTCGGGTGCGAACACTGAAGCTTTCTTT. Protein sequence: CASSLSSGANTEAFF. J is TRBJ1-1 and V is TRBV12-3 or TRBV12-4; D remains ambiguous. This CDR3 contains 15 residues. Trimming pared 2 bases from V and 1 base from J, leaving 11 bases between.